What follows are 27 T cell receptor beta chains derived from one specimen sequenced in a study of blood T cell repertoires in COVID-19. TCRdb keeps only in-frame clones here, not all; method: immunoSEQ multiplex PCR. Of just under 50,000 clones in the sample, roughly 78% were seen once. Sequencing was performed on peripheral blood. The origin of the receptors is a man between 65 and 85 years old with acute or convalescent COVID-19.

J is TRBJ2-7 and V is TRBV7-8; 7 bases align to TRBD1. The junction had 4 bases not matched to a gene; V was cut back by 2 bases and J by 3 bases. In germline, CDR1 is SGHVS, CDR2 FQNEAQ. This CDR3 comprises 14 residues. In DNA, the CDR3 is TGTGCCAGCAGCTTACTACAGGGGAACTACGAGCAGTACTTC. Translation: CASSLLQGNYEQYF.

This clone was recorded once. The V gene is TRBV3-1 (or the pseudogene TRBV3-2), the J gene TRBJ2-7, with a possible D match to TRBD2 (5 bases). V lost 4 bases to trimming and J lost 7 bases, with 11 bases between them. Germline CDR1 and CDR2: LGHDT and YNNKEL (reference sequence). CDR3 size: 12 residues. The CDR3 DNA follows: TGTGCCAGCAGCCGTCTCGGGGAAGAGCAGTACTTC. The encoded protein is CASSRLGEEQYF.

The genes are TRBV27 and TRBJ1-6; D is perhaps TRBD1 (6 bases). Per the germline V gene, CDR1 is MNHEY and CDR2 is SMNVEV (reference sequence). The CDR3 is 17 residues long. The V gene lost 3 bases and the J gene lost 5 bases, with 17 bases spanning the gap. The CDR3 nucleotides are TGTGCCAGCAGTTTTGAGGAGGACAGCAAGGATAATTCACCCCTCCACTTT. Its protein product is CASSFEEDSKDNSPLHF.

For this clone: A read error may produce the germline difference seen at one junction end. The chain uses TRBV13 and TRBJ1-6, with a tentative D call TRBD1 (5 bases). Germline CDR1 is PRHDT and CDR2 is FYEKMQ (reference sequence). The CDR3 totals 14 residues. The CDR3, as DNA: TGTGCCAGCAGTGAAGGGACTCGTAATTCGCCCCTCCACTTT. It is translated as CASSEGTRNSPLHF.

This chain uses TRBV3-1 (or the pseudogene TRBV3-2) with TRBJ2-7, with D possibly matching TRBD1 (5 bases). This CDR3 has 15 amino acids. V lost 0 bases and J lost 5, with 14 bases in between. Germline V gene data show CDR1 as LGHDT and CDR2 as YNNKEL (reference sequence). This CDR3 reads CASSQDFAGHNEQYF. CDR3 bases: TGTGCCAGCAGCCAAGATTTTGCAGGGCATAACGAGCAGTACTTC.

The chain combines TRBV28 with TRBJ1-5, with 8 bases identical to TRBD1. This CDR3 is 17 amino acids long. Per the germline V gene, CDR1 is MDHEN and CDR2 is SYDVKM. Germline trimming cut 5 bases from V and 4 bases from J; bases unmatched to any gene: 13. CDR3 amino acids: CASSTTRRGRGNQPQHF. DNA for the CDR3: TGTGCCAGCAGTACCACCCGCAGGGGGCGCGGGAATCAGCCCCAGCATTTT.

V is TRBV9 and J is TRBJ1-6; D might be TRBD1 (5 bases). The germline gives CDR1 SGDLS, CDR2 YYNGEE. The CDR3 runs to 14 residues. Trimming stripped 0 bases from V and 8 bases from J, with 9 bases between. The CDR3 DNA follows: TGTGCCAGCAGCGTAGCTTGGGGCGATTCACCCCTCCACTTT. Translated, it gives CASSVAWGDSPLHF.

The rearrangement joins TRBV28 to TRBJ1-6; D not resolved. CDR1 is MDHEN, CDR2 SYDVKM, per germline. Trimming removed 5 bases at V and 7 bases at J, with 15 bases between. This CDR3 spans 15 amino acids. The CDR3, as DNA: TGTGCCAGCAGTACGGACTCTTCACAAAATTCACCCCTCCACTTT. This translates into CASSTDSSQNSPLHF. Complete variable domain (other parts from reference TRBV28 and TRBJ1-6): DVKVTQSSRYLVKRTGEKVFLECVQDMDHENMFWYRQDPGLGLRLIYFSYDVKMKEKGDIPEGYSVSREKKERFSLILESASTNQTSMYLCASSTDSSQNSPLHFGNGTRLTVT.

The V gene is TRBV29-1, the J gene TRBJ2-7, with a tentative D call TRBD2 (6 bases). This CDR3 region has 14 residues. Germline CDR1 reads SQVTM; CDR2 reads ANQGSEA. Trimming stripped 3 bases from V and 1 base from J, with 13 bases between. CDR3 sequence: CSVEWRGKSYEQYF. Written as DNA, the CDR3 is TGCAGCGTTGAGTGGAGGGGTAAATCCTACGAGCAGTACTTC.

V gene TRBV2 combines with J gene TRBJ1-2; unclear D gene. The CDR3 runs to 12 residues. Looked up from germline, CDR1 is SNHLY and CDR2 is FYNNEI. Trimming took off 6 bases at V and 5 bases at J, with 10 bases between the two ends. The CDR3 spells CASRVLSYGYTF. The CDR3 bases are TGTGCCAGCAGAGTATTGAGTTATGGCTACACCTTC.

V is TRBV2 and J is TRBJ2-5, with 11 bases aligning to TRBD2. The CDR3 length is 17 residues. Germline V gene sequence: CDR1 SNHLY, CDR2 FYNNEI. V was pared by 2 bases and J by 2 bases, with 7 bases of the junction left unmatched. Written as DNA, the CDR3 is TGTGCCAGCAGTGAATACCAACTAGCGGGGGCACAAGAGACCCAGTACTTC. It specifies CASSEYQLAGAQETQYF.

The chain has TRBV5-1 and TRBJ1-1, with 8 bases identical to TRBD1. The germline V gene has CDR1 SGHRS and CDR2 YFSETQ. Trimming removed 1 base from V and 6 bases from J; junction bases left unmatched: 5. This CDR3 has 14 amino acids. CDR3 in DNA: TGCGCCAGCAGCTTGACAGGGGGACCCCCTGAAGCTTTCTTT. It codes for CASSLTGGPPEAFF.

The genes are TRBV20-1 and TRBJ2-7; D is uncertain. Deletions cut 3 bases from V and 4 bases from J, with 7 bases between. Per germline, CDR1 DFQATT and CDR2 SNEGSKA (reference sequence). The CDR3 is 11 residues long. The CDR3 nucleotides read TGCAGTGCTAGTTTAGTGTACGAGCAGTACTTC. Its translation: CSASLVYEQYF.

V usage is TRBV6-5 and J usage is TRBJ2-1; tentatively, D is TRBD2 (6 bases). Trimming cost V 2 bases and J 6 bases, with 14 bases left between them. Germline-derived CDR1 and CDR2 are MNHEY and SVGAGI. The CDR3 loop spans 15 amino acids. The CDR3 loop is CASSYRQTSSNEQFF. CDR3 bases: TGTGCCAGCAGTTACCGACAGACTAGTAGCAATGAGCAGTTCTTC.

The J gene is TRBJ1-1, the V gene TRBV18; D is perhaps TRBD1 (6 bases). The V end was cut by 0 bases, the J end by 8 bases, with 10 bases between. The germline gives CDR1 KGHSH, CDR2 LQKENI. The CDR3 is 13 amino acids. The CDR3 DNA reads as TGTGCCAGCTCACCACCACGGACAGTAGAAGCTTTCTTT. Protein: CASSPPRTVEAFF. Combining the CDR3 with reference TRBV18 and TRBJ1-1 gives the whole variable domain NAGVMQNPRHLVRRRGQEARLRCSPMKGHSHVYWYRQLPEEGLKFMVYLQKENIIDESGMPKERFSAEFPKEGPSILRIQQVVRGDSAAYFCASSPPRTVEAFFGQGTRLTVV.

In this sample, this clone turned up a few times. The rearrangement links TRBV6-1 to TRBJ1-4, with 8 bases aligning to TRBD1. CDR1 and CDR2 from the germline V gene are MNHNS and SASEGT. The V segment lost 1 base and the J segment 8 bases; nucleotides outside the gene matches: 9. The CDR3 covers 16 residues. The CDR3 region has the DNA TGTGCCAGCAGTGAAGGCCTTGGACAGGGTGAGGAAAAACTGTTTTTT. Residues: CASSEGLGQGEEKLFF.

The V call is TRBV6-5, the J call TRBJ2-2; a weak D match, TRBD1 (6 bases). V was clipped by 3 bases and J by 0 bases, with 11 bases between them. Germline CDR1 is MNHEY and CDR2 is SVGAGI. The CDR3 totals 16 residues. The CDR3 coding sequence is TGTGCCAGCAGTTATCAGGGGCCCACGAACACCGGGGAGCTGTTTTTT. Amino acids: CASSYQGPTNTGELFF.

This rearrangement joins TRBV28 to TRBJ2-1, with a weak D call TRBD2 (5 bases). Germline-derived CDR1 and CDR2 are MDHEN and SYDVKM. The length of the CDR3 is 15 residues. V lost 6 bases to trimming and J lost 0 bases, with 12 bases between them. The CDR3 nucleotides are TGTGCCAGCAGGGGAGTCGAGAGCTCCTACAATGAGCAGTTCTTC. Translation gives CASRGVESSYNEQFF.

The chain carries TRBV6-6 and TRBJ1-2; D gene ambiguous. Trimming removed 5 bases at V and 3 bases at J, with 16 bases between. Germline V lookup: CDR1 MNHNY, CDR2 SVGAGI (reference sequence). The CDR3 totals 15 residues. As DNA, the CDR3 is TGTGCCAGCAGTGAGGGCACCGGGTTAGACTATGGCTACACCTTC. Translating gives CASSEGTGLDYGYTF.

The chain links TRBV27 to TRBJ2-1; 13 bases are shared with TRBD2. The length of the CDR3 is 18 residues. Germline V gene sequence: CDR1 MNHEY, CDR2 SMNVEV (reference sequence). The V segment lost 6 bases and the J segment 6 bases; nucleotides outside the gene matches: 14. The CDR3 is CASSLSGTSGTGPNEQFF. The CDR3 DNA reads TGTGCCAGCAGCCTAAGTGGGACTAGCGGGACCGGACCCAATGAGCAGTTCTTC.

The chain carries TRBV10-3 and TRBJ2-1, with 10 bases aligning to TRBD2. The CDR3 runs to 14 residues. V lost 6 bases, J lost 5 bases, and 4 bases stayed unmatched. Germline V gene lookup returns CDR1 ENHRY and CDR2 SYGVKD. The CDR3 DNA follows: TGTGCCATCAGACTAGCGGGACCAAACAATGAGCAGTTCTTC. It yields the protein CAIRLAGPNNEQFF.

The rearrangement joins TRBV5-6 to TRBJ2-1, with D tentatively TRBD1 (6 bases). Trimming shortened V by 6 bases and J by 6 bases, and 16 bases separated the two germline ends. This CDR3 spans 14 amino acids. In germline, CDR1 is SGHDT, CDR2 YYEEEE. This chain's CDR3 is CASTQDPGANEQFF. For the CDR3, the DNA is TGTGCCAGCACTCAGGACCCAGGGGCCAATGAGCAGTTCTTC.

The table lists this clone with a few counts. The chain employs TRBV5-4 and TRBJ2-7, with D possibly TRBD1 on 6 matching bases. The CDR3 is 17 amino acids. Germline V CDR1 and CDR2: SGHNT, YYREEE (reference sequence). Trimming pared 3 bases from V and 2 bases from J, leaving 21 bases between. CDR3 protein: CASSYGSGQRPPYEQYF. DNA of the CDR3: TGTGCCAGCAGCTACGGATCCGGACAGCGGCCCCCCTACGAGCAGTACTTC.

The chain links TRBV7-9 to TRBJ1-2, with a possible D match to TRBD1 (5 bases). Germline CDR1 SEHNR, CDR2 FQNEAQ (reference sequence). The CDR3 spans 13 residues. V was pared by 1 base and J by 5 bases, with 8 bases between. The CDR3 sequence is CASSLGGQYGYTF. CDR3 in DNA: TGTGCCAGCAGCTTAGGGGGCCAATATGGCTACACCTTC.

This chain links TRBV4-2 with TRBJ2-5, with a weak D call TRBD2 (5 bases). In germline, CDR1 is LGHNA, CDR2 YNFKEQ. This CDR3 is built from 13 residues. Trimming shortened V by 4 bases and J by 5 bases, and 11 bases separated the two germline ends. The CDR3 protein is CASSLGAAETQYF. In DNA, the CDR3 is TGTGCCAGCAGCCTCGGAGCGGCGGAGACCCAGTACTTC.

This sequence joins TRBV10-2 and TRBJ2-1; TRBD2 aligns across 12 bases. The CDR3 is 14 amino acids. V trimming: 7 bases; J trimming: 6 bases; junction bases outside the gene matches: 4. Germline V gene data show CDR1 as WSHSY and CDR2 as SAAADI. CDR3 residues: CASIGLAGSNEQFF. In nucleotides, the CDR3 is TGCGCCAGCATCGGACTAGCGGGAAGCAATGAGCAGTTCTTC.

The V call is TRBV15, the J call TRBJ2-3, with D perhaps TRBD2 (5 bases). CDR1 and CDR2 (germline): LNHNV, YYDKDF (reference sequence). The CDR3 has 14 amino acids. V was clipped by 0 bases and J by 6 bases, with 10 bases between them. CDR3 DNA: TGTGCCACCAGCAGAGATCAAACGGGGGATACGCAGTATTTT. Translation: CATSRDQTGDTQYF.